One sample yielded the 11 T cell receptor beta chains listed below, sequenced in a study of blood T cell repertoires in COVID-19. TCRdb's copy holds only in-frame clones and misses some; the assay was immunoSEQ multiplex PCR. The table has about 210,000 clones, about nine tenths seen once; the top ten hold just over 0.7%. Specimen: peripheral blood. The receptors derive from a man aged 35-49 years with acute or convalescent COVID-19.

The chain joins TRBV3-1 (or the pseudogene TRBV3-2) to TRBJ1-2, with D possibly being TRBD1 (6 bases). The germline gives CDR1 LGHDT, CDR2 YNNKEL (reference sequence). Trimming removed 1 base from V and 4 bases from J, with 10 bases in between. CDR3 length: 14 residues. CDR3 residues: CASSQATGRYGYTF. DNA for the CDR3: TGTGCCAGCAGCCAAGCCACAGGGCGCTATGGCTACACCTTC.

The V and J genes are TRBV23-1 and TRBJ1-2; tentative D call: TRBD1 (6 bases). TRBV23-1 is noted as an ORF with a role that remains uncertain. Trimming left V 3 bases short and J 8 bases short, with 16 bases between. CDR3 length equals 14 residues. The DNA for the CDR3 is TGCGCCAGCAGTCACCCCGCGGGGGGCTACGGCTACACCTTC. Amino acids: CASSHPAGGYGYTF.

The chain combines TRBV14 with TRBJ1-2, with D tentatively TRBD1 (5 bases). CDR1 is SGHDN and CDR2 is FVKESK in the germline V gene. The CDR3 is 12 amino acids. Trimming took off 1 base at V and 6 bases at J, with 6 bases between the two ends. Written as DNA, the CDR3 is TGTGCCAGCAGCCAAGGGGGCGATGGCTACACCTTC. It encodes CASSQGGDGYTF.

The chain has TRBV27 and TRBJ2-7, with a weak D call TRBD1 (5 bases). Looked up from germline, CDR1 is MNHEY and CDR2 is SMNVEV (reference sequence). This CDR3 is 15 amino acids long. V lost 6 bases and J lost 0, with 15 bases in between. The CDR3 nucleotides are TGTGCCAGCAGCCCCCAGGGCCTCAGCTCCTACGAGCAGTACTTC. Residues: CASSPQGLSSYEQYF.

The rearrangement joins TRBV27 to TRBJ1-5; D gene uncertain. V lost 6 bases and J lost 4, with 16 bases in between. Germline V gene data show CDR1 as MNHEY and CDR2 as SMNVEV (reference sequence). The CDR3 is 15 amino acids. CDR3 in DNA: TGTGCCAGCAGAGAAAACACCCAGGTAAATCAGCCCCAGCATTTT. This encodes CASRENTQVNQPQHF.

V and J are TRBV5-5 and TRBJ1-6; D is unresolved. Germline V lookup: CDR1 SGHKS, CDR2 YYEKEE (reference sequence). The CDR3 length is 18 residues. V dropped 3 bases and J dropped 0 bases, with 16 bases sitting between them. CDR3 loop: CASSSHIPGISYNSPLHF. The CDR3 nucleotides are TGTGCCAGCAGCTCCCATATTCCGGGAATCTCCTATAATTCACCCCTCCACTTT.

The CDR3 sequence: CASRSNLGQGKDGNTIYF. In DNA form, the CDR3 reads TGTGCCAGCAGGTCGAATTTAGGTCAGGGGAAAGACGGAAACACCATATATTTT. The V gene is TRBV14, the J gene TRBJ1-3, with D possibly matching TRBD1 (6 bases). Germline values: CDR1 SGHDN, CDR2 FVKESK. V lost 6 bases, J lost 4 bases, and 25 bases lay in between. The CDR3 is made up of 18 amino acids.

The chain employs TRBV5-5 and TRBJ2-2; D remains unclear. The length of the CDR3 is 14 residues. Germline values: CDR1 SGHKS, CDR2 YYEKEE (reference sequence). V was pared by 3 bases and J by 4 bases, with 10 bases between. The CDR3 reads CASSSRLFTGELFF. The CDR3 DNA reads as TGTGCCAGCAGCTCCCGACTCTTCACCGGGGAGCTGTTTTTT.

The chain employs TRBV7-2 and TRBJ2-6, with no clear D. Germline values: CDR1 SGHTA, CDR2 FQGNSA. With 7 bases removed from V and 0 bases from J, the gap between germline ends came to 13 bases. The CDR3 length is 16 residues. CDR3 protein: CASTLEFSSGANVLTF. As DNA, the CDR3 is TGTGCCAGCACCCTCGAGTTTAGCTCTGGGGCCAACGTCCTGACTTTC.

The chain recombines TRBV7-2 with TRBJ1-1; possible D gene TRBD1, 6 bases. This CDR3 comprises 14 residues. CDR1 and CDR2 (germline): SGHTA, FQGNSA. The V and J ends lost 5 bases and 4 bases respectively, with 14 bases between them. DNA of the CDR3: TGTGCCAGCAGCCTCCAGGGGTTGTTCACTGAAGCTTTCTTT. Protein: CASSLQGLFTEAFF.

The chain links TRBV6-5 to TRBJ2-4; no clear D gene. Germline CDR1 is MNHEY and CDR2 is SVGAGI. Between the trimmed V and J ends, which lost 5 bases and 2 bases, there was a span of 10 bases. This CDR3 has 14 residues. CDR3 DNA sequence: TGTGCCAGCAGTCGGGTTAGCCCCAAAAACATTCAGTACTTC. Protein product: CASSRVSPKNIQYF.